Listed below are T cell receptor beta chains from one sample, sequenced in a study of blood T cell repertoires in COVID-19. The table came from immunoSEQ multiplex PCR; TCRdb's copy has only in-frame clones and leaves some out. The sample lists approximately 250,000 clones, 85% to 90% seen once, with over 4% in the top ten. What was sequenced was PBMCs or T cells enriched from blood (not recorded which). The receptor source for this set is a woman between 25 and 40 years old who had recovered from COVID-19. Both conserved end residues are part of each CDR3. A D gene is named only where the DNA matches it firmly. The size field is filled for only some rows; it gives once, few, many or a size class.

TRBJ1-4 | NA | TRBV5-1 | NA | TGCGCCAGCAGCTTGGCGGGAGGACCTAATGAAAAACTGTTTTTT | CASSLAGGPNEKLFF
TRBJ2-7 | TRBD2 | TRBV14 | once | TGTGCCAGCAGCCATGTTGGACTAGCGGGAGCGGGTGAGCAGTACTTC | CASSHVGLAGAGEQYF
TRBJ1-2 | NA | TRBV29-1 | NA | TGCAGCGTTAAATCAGTTAACTATGGCTACACCTTC | CSVKSVNYGYTF
TRBJ1-1 | NA | TRBV11-2 | NA | TGTGCCAGCAGCTCTACAGTGATTAACACTGAAGCTTTCTTT | CASSSTVINTEAFF
TRBJ1-5 | NA | TRBV10-2 | once | TGCGCCAGCAGTGAGGAGCGGGACCTAACCTCCCTCAATCAGCCCCAGCATTTT | CASSEERDLTSLNQPQHF
TRBJ2-1 | TRBD2 | TRBV28 | NA | TGTGCCAGCAGACCCACTAGCGGGAGGGCGAATGAGCAGTTCTTC | CASRPTSGRANEQFF
TRBJ2-6 | NA | TRBV18 | once | TGTGCCAGCTCCCCTCTTAGCTCTGGGGCCAACGTCCTGACTTTC | CASSPLSSGANVLTF
TRBJ2-1 | NA | TRBV4-3 | NA | TGCGCCAGCAGCCAAGAGGGCACTCAGCAGTTCTTC | CASSQEGTQQFF
TRBJ1-2 | NA | TRBV9 | NA | TGTGCCAGCAGCGTAGAAGGGCAGGGTGGCTATGGCTACACCTTC | CASSVEGQGGYGYTF
TRBJ2-6 | TRBD1 | TRBV27 | NA | TGTGCCAGCAGTACCCGGGACAGGGGGCATGGGGCCAACGTCCTGACTTTC | CASSTRDRGHGANVLTF